This T cell receptor beta chain was observed in a study of CXCR3-negative and CXCR3-positive naive CD8 T cells. Overall study results and limits: Naive cells positive for CXCR3 carried more hydrophobic TRB CDR3s than CXCR3-negative ones.

The germline CDR1 and CDR2 sequences are SQVTM and ANQGSEA. CDR3 length equals 13 residues. For this clonotype: The antigen is undetermined.

UMI-labeled 5' RACE TRB cDNA libraries were prepared from the cells. Each CDR3 protein gets one entry in TCRdb, which reprocessed the 5' RACE reads and gives no DNA. This specimen shows some 150,000 distinct CDR3 sequences; the ten leading clones hold 0.25% to 0.3%. This receptor was obtained from a human donor in good health. Some clones in this sample may be carry-over from other donors' samples. The gene calls are TRBV29-1 and TRBJ2-2; the D call from TCRdb, TRBD1, cannot be confirmed without DNA. Specimen: naive CXCR3+ CD8+ T cells from blood. Subset specified: CD45RO-CCR7+CD27+CD95- naive CD8+ T cells expressing CXCR3 (TNR3+). CDR3 protein: CSVIDRNTGELFF.